Below, one TCR beta chain is given with its context. Its antigen is currently unknown. The data are from a study of cytomegalovirus exposure and HLA in healthy donors. Trimming removed 6 bases from V and 3 bases from J, with 11 bases in between. This CDR3 has 14 amino acids. The germline gives CDR1 MNHNS, CDR2 SASEGT. Primers: 60 Vbeta forward and 13 Jbeta reverse. Sequencing used immunoSEQ multiplex PCR; TCRdb keeps in-frame clones, though not all of them. Of about 190,000 clones detected, about four fifths appear once; the ten largest clones hold about 4.8%. Regarding the study as a whole: For most TCR beta V segments, an earlier analysis put the productive rate at about 87% or about 30% of the time.

J is TRBJ2-2 and V is TRBV6-1; D perhaps matches TRBD1 (6 bases). This TCR was recovered from a man younger than 45 in good health and CMV-seropositive. The sample comprised PBMCs. The CDR3 region has the DNA TGTGCCAGCAGGCTGGGACACGACACCGGGGAGCTGTTTTTT. Protein product: CASRLGHDTGELFF.